This T cell receptor beta chain was recovered during a study of OX40 agonist ivuxolimab in advanced cancers. Turning to this clone: Its specificity is not known.

Method: immunoSEQ multiplex PCR; TCRdb's copy keeps in-frame clones and lacks some. Of 70,000 to 90,000 clones in the sample, less than 90% were seen once. Study conclusions and caveats: In general, CD8+ T cells held more expanded clones than CD4+ did, on average.

Germline assignment: CDR1 KGHSH and CDR2 LQKENI. The junction had 5 bases not matched to a gene; V was cut back by 4 bases and J by 0 bases. The CDR3 sequence is 17 residues long. The receptor was isolated from an adult with an advanced solid tumor such as melanoma, head and neck, liver or kidney cancer. The sequencing used CD4+ or CD8+ T cells sorted from blood, collected in a trial of the OX40 agonist ivuxolimab. The V and J genes are TRBV18 and TRBJ2-3; TRBD2 matches at 12 bases. For the CDR3, the DNA is TGTGCCAGCTCACGCGAAACTAGCGGGAGGAGCACAGATACGCAGTATTTT. Residues: CASSRETSGRSTDTQYF. Full variable domain (remainder filled in from reference TRBV18 and TRBJ2-3): NAGVMQNPRHLVRRRGQEARLRCSPMKGHSHVYWYRQLPEEGLKFMVYLQKENIIDESGMPKERFSAEFPKEGPSILRIQQVVRGDSAAYFCASSRETSGRSTDTQYFGPGTRLTVL.